This TCR beta chain was retrieved from a study of blood T cell repertoires in COVID-19. Overall study context: Whether acute or convalescent, the COVID-19 samples came from the United States, Italy and Spain. Nucleic acid was either cDNA or gDNA, and it came from T cells, B-cell-depleted T cells, or PBMCs.

This clone has just one count. The authors' processing: Scientists estimated how many nucleated cells there were by amplifying reference gene primers. Measured with immunoSEQ multiplex PCR; TCRdb has only the in-frame clones, and not every one. For V, J and clone size, that table is used; D and trimming come from the DNA. The sample yields around 500,000 clones, 75% to 90% seen once. The V gene's germline CDR1 is MDHEN and CDR2 SYDVKM. The CDR3 runs to 15 residues. V was pared by 6 bases and J by 4 bases, with 9 bases of the junction left unmatched. This chain uses TRBV28 with TRBJ1-3, with 7 bases aligning to TRBD1. Material for sequencing was peripheral blood. This TCR was recovered from a human donor in a cohort sampled during active COVID-19. The CDR3 sequence: CASSTTGDAGNTIYF. Written as DNA, the CDR3 is TGTGCCAGCAGCACAACAGGGGATGCCGGAAACACCATATATTTT.